These 11 T cell receptor beta chains originate from one sample sequenced in a study of CD8+CD57+ T cells in acquired aplastic anemia. The template for TCR beta VDJ and CDR3 sequence profiling was genomic DNA. One entry per CDR3 protein results from TCRdb running MiXCR on the reads. The sample comprises about 470,000 distinct CDR3 sequences, about a third of which are singletons, and approximately 0.82% rests with the top ten. The authors sequenced patients whose flow cytometry had shown CD8+CD57+ cell expansion. Sequenced: sorted CD4+, CD8+, or CD8+CD57+ T cells (not recorded which) from PBMCs. Every receptor here comes from a human donor with aplastic anemia.

This chain uses TRBV6-1 with TRBJ2-1; possible D gene TRBD2, 6 bases. Trimming cost V 3 bases and J 2 bases, with 14 bases left between them. Looked up from germline, CDR1 is MNHNS and CDR2 is SASEGT. This CDR3 has 16 amino acids. The CDR3 DNA follows: TGTGCCAGCAGTGATGGGACTCTGGGGCCCTACAATGAGCAGTTCTTC. Its protein is CASSDGTLGPYNEQFF.

This clonotype was detected ten times or more. The rearrangement joins TRBV9 to TRBJ2-2; 7 nucleotides match TRBD2. The trim removed 0 bases at V and 2 bases at J, leaving 1 base unmatched. The CDR3 is 15 residues long. The germline CDR1 and CDR2 sequences are SGDLS and YYNGEE. The CDR3 nucleotides read TGTGCCAGCAGCGTAGCTAGCGGAAACACCGGGGAGCTGTTTTTT. Translating it yields CASSVASGNTGELFF. The full variable domain, with the rest looked up from reference TRBV9 and TRBJ2-2, is DSGVTQTPKHLITATGQRVTLRCSPRSGDLSVYWYQQSLDQGLQFLIQYYNGEERAKGNILERFSAQQFPDLHSELNLSSLELGDSALYFCASSVASGNTGELFFGEGSRLTVL.

The gene calls are TRBV20-1 and TRBJ2-5, with D possibly being TRBD2 (5 bases). Trimming cost V 8 bases and J 2 bases, with 18 bases left between them. Germline CDR1 and CDR2: DFQATT and SNEGSKA (reference sequence). The CDR3 is 14 residues long. The CDR3 sequence: CSTAASRAQETQYF. Here the CDR3 DNA reads TGCAGTACCGCAGCGTCGAGGGCACAAGAGACCCAGTACTTC.

V is TRBV20-1 and J is TRBJ1-6; no firm D call. Per germline, CDR1 DFQATT and CDR2 SNEGSKA (reference sequence). The CDR3 covers 15 residues. Trimming pared 0 bases from V and 7 bases from J, leaving 13 bases between. The CDR3 here is CSARDVGWLNSPLHF. DNA for the CDR3: TGCAGTGCTAGAGACGTGGGGTGGTTGAATTCACCCCTCCACTTT.

Concerning this clonotype: A much bigger clone sits one base away, suggesting this may be a read error. The chain carries TRBV6-4 and TRBJ1-2; the D is unclear. The CDR3 spans 15 residues. CDR1 MRHNA and CDR2 SNTAGT come from the germline V gene. V was trimmed by 2 bases and J by 4 bases, leaving 14 bases between them. CDR3 in DNA: TGTGCCAGCAGTGACCCAGGCACAAGAAGCTATGGCTACACCTTC. It yields the protein CASSDPGTRSYGYTF.

Regarding this clonotype: A read error may explain this, as a much larger clone is one base away. The chain couples TRBV20-1 to TRBJ1-6; TRBD1 is a possible D gene (5 bases). Germline CDR1 is DFQATT and CDR2 is SNEGSKA (reference sequence). The CDR3 totals 14 residues. The CDR3: CRARLRQRNSPLHF. The CDR3 bases are TGCCGTGCTAGGCTTCGACAGAGAAATTCACCCCTCCACTTT.

V and J are TRBV9 and TRBJ1-1, with TRBD1 matching over 7 bases. There are 15 residues in the CDR3. With 3 bases clipped from V and 2 bases from J, the junction kept 7 bases outside the gene matches. In germline, CDR1 is SGDLS, CDR2 YYNGEE. CDR3: CASSARTGINTEAFF. CDR3 nucleotides: TGTGCCAGCAGCGCACGGACAGGCATCAACACTGAAGCTTTCTTT. Looking up the rest from reference TRBV9 and TRBJ1-1 gives the full variable domain: DSGVTQTPKHLITATGQRVTLRCSPRSGDLSVYWYQQSLDQGLQFLIQYYNGEERAKGNILERFSAQQFPDLHSELNLSSLELGDSALYFCASSARTGINTEAFFGQGTRLTVV.

This clonotype occurred a few times. The chain employs TRBV6-5 and TRBJ2-5; D gene unclear. Trimming took 3 bases from V and 2 from J, leaving 7 bases between them. The V gene's germline CDR1 is MNHEY and CDR2 SVGAGI. This CDR3 is built from 13 residues. CDR3 DNA: TGTGCCAGCAGTTATAACGGACAAGAGACCCAGTACTTC. Its translation is CASSYNGQETQYF.

The sample holds a few counts of this clonotype. The chain uses TRBV7-8 and TRBJ1-1, with D maybe TRBD1 (6 bases). The CDR3 is 14 amino acids. Between the trimmed V and J ends, which lost 1 base and 5 bases, there was a span of 11 bases. The V gene's germline CDR1 is SGHVS and CDR2 FQNEAQ. The CDR3 bases are TGTGCCAGCAGCTTAGAACAGGGTATGACTGAAGCTTTCTTT. Translated: CASSLEQGMTEAFF.

This clonotype appeared many times. The chain combines TRBV2 with TRBJ2-3, with TRBD1 identical over 7 bases. Germline V gives CDR1 SNHLY, CDR2 FYNNEI. The trim removed 8 bases at V and 2 bases at J, leaving 4 bases unmatched. The length of the CDR3 is 13 residues. The CDR3: CASEQGYTDTQYF. For the CDR3, the DNA is TGTGCCAGCGAACAGGGGTACACAGATACGCAGTATTTT.

This clonotype was counted at least ten times. J is TRBJ2-7 and V is TRBV20-1; 8 nucleotides line up with TRBD2. Germline CDR1 and CDR2: DFQATT and SNEGSKA (reference sequence). CDR3 length: 15 amino acids. Trimming removed 7 bases from V and 7 bases from J; junction bases left unmatched: 18. The CDR3 sequence is CSVDRPGGGLGEQYF. For the CDR3, the DNA is TGCAGTGTTGATCGCCCTGGCGGGGGGTTGGGAGAGCAGTACTTC.